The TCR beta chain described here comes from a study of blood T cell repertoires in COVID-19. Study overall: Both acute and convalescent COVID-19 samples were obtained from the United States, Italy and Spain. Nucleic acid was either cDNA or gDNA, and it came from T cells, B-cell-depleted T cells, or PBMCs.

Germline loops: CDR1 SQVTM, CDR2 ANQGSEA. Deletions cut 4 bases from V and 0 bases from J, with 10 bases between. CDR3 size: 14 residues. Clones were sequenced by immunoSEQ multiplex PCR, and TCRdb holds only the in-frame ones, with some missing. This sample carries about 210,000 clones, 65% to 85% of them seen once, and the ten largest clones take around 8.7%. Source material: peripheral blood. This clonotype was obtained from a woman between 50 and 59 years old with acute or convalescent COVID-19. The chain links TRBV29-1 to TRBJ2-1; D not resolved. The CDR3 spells CSVARLSSYNEQFF. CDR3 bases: TGCAGCGTTGCCAGACTGAGCTCCTACAATGAGCAGTTCTTC.